This is a list of T cell receptor beta chains from one sample in a study of Ad26.COV2.S vaccination and SARS-CoV-2 variants. Sequencing used immunoSEQ multiplex PCR; TCRdb keeps in-frame clones, though not all of them. The top ten clones hold about 3.5% of a sample with about 350,000 clones, 70% to 90% of them seen once. Here the sequenced sample was peripheral blood, taken in a trial of Ad26.COV2.S vaccine versus placebo. The receptor source for this set is a person between 18 and 59 years old who received the Ad26.COV2.S COVID-19 vaccine or a placebo. Both conserved end residues are part of each CDR3. The D gene is left open where the match is weak. Not every row has a clone size; where given, it reads once, few, many or a size class.

J gene: TRBJ2-1; V gene: TRBV4-1; clone size: .; D gene: .; CDR3 DNA: TGCGCCAGCAGCCCCCCTCGTATGGCGGAGCCCTACAATGAGCAGTTCTTC; CDR3 protein: CASSPPRMAEPYNEQFF
J gene: TRBJ2-5; V gene: TRBV30; clone size: .; D gene: .; CDR3 DNA: TGTGCCTGGAGTGTCCAGGTAGCGTCCGAGACCCAGTACTTC; CDR3 protein: CAWSVQVASETQYF
J gene: TRBJ2-3; V gene: TRBV14; clone size: .; D gene: .; CDR3 DNA: TGTGCCAGCAGCTCCAGCTATACGCAGTATTTT; CDR3 protein: CASSSSYTQYF
J gene: TRBJ1-2; V gene: TRBV28; clone size: .; D gene: .; CDR3 DNA: TGTGCCAGCATTGAGGGGGGGCCCACTAACTATGGCTACACCTTC; CDR3 protein: CASIEGGPTNYGYTF
J gene: TRBJ2-1; V gene: TRBV19; clone size: .; D gene: TRBD2; CDR3 DNA: TGTGCCAGTAGCCCCCTAGCGGGGGGGAACAATGAGCAGTTCTTC; CDR3 protein: CASSPLAGGNNEQFF
J gene: TRBJ1-1; V gene: TRBV6-6; clone size: .; D gene: TRBD1; CDR3 DNA: TGTGCCACCGAACCGGGACAGGGGAACACTGAAGCTTTCTTT; CDR3 protein: CATEPGQGNTEAFF
J gene: TRBJ2-2; V gene: TRBV2; clone size: few; D gene: .; CDR3 DNA: TGTGCCAGCAGTGGGAAGCGACAGGGAGGGGACACCGGGGAGCTGTTTTTT; CDR3 protein: CASSGKRQGGDTGELFF
J gene: TRBJ2-4; V gene: TRBV30; clone size: .; D gene: TRBD1; CDR3 DNA: TGTGCCTGGAGTGGACAGGGTTTGGGCAAAAACATTCAGTACTTC; CDR3 protein: CAWSGQGLGKNIQYF
J gene: TRBJ1-2; V gene: TRBV10-3; clone size: .; D gene: .; CDR3 DNA: TGTGCCACCGTTGGGGGAGGGAACTATGGCTACACCTTC; CDR3 protein: CATVGGGNYGYTF
J gene: TRBJ2-1; V gene: TRBV18; clone size: .; D gene: TRBD2; CDR3 DNA: TGTGCCAGCTCACCACCCGGGAGGAATGAGCAGTTCTTC; CDR3 protein: CASSPPGRNEQFF
J gene: TRBJ2-3; V gene: TRBV7-2; clone size: .; D gene: .; CDR3 DNA: TGTGCCAGCAGCTTAGCCACTACAGATACGCAGTATTTT; CDR3 protein: CASSLATTDTQYF
J gene: TRBJ2-1; V gene: TRBV12-3/TRBV12-4; clone size: .; D gene: .; CDR3 DNA: TGTGCCAGCAGTTCAGGGCTCGATGAGCAGTTCTTC; CDR3 protein: CASSSGLDEQFF
J gene: TRBJ1-1; V gene: TRBV5-1; clone size: .; D gene: .; CDR3 DNA: TGCGCCAGCAGCAGGGATGGGGGCCCTAACACTGAAGCTTTCTTT; CDR3 protein: CASSRDGGPNTEAFF
J gene: TRBJ2-7; V gene: TRBV5-3; clone size: .; D gene: .; CDR3 DNA: TGTGCCAGAAGCTTGGTGAGGGACTTTTTCGACGAGCAGTACTTC; CDR3 protein: CARSLVRDFFDEQYF
J gene: TRBJ2-4; V gene: TRBV18; clone size: .; D gene: TRBD1; CDR3 DNA: TGTGCCAGCTCACCGTCGAGAGACAGGGGGCTAGAGTACTTC; CDR3 protein: CASSPSRDRGLEYF
J gene: TRBJ2-7; V gene: TRBV13; clone size: once; D gene: TRBD2; CDR3 DNA: TGTGCCAGCAGCCAGCTAGCGGGAGGGCCAAGTTCCTACGAGCAGTACTTC; CDR3 protein: CASSQLAGGPSSYEQYF
J gene: TRBJ1-6; V gene: TRBV6-5; clone size: .; D gene: .; CDR3 DNA: TGTGCCAGCAGTTACTCGGGACGGAATAATTCACCCCTCCACTTT; CDR3 protein: CASSYSGRNNSPLHF
J gene: TRBJ1-5; V gene: TRBV4-1; clone size: .; D gene: .; CDR3 DNA: TGCGCCAGCAGTCATAGCAATCAGCCCCAGCATTTT; CDR3 protein: CASSHSNQPQHF
J gene: TRBJ2-1; V gene: TRBV30; clone size: .; D gene: TRBD2; CDR3 DNA: TGTGCCTGGACCCCCGGGACTAGCTTTTTGGCGCAGTTCTTC; CDR3 protein: CAWTPGTSFLAQFF
J gene: TRBJ2-3; V gene: TRBV4-3; clone size: .; D gene: .; CDR3 DNA: TGCGCCAGCAGCCAAGTGCACAGAAGCACAGATACGCAGTATTTT; CDR3 protein: CASSQVHRSTDTQYF
J gene: TRBJ2-7; V gene: TRBV14; clone size: .; D gene: .; CDR3 DNA: TGTGCCAGCAGCCAAGATAAGTTACGGCGGGGACCCTCCTACGAGCAGTACTTC; CDR3 protein: CASSQDKLRRGPSYEQYF
J gene: TRBJ2-7; V gene: TRBV5-1; clone size: .; D gene: .; CDR3 DNA: TGCGCCAGCAGCTGGGGGACGGGGTACGAGCAGTACTTC; CDR3 protein: CASSWGTGYEQYF
J gene: TRBJ1-1; V gene: TRBV6-2/TRBV6-3; clone size: once; D gene: TRBD1; CDR3 DNA: TGTGCCAGCAGTTACTCGATACAGGGGGGGTACACTGAAGCTTTCTTT; CDR3 protein: CASSYSIQGGYTEAFF
J gene: TRBJ1-1; V gene: TRBV5-1; clone size: .; D gene: .; CDR3 DNA: TGCGCCAGCAGTACTCCCACAGAAGGGGGTGAAGCTTTCTTT; CDR3 protein: CASSTPTEGGEAFF
J gene: TRBJ2-7; V gene: TRBV9; clone size: once; D gene: TRBD1; CDR3 DNA: TGTGCCAGCAGCGTAGACAGGGGACCGACCTACGAGCAGTACTTC; CDR3 protein: CASSVDRGPTYEQYF
J gene: TRBJ1-5; V gene: TRBV6-2/TRBV6-3; clone size: .; D gene: TRBD1; CDR3 DNA: TGTGCCAGCAGTTACCTCCGGACAGGAATGGGCAATCAGCCCCAGCATTTT; CDR3 protein: CASSYLRTGMGNQPQHF
J gene: TRBJ2-1; V gene: TRBV19; clone size: few; D gene: .; CDR3 DNA: TGTGCCAGTACTCATAGGGCAGCCCTCAATGAGCAGTTCTTC; CDR3 protein: CASTHRAALNEQFF
J gene: TRBJ1-4; V gene: TRBV6-1; clone size: .; D gene: .; CDR3 DNA: TGTGCCAGCAGTGAAGCGTGGCAGGAGGAAAAACTGTTTTTT; CDR3 protein: CASSEAWQEEKLFF
J gene: TRBJ2-1; V gene: TRBV7-9; clone size: .; D gene: .; CDR3 DNA: TGTGCCAGCAGCTTAAATTTAGGTGAGCAGTTCTTC; CDR3 protein: CASSLNLGEQFF
J gene: TRBJ2-3; V gene: TRBV6-5; clone size: .; D gene: .; CDR3 DNA: TGTGCCAGCAGTTTTACAGCCGGGACACACACAGATACGCAGTATTTT; CDR3 protein: CASSFTAGTHTDTQYF
J gene: TRBJ2-5; V gene: TRBV4-1; clone size: .; D gene: TRBD2; CDR3 DNA: TGCGCCAGCAGCCGAGCGGGGGCCCAAGAGACCCAGTACTTC; CDR3 protein: CASSRAGAQETQYF
J gene: TRBJ1-6; V gene: TRBV27; clone size: .; D gene: TRBD1; CDR3 DNA: TGTGCCAGCAGTCCCGGGACAGGGGGCCTGCTCCTCCACTTT; CDR3 protein: CASSPGTGGLLLHF
J gene: TRBJ1-1; V gene: TRBV6-5; clone size: .; D gene: .; CDR3 DNA: TGTGCCAGCAGCCCCTCAAGGGCACGTGAAGCTTTCTTT; CDR3 protein: CASSPSRAREAFF
J gene: TRBJ1-2; V gene: TRBV5-8; clone size: .; D gene: .; CDR3 DNA: TGTGCCAGCAGCTTGAAGCACCCGACAGGCGCGTTCTATGGCTACACCTTC; CDR3 protein: CASSLKHPTGAFYGYTF